This T cell receptor (beta chain) emerged from a study of blood T cell repertoires in COVID-19. Profiling relied on immunoSEQ multiplex PCR, and the TCRdb table lists in-frame clones only, not all of them. Here the sample spans some 270,000 clones, approximately 90% being singletons. Germline V gene sequence: CDR1 SGHRS, CDR2 YFSETQ. The CDR3 extends over 16 amino acids. V trimming: 4 bases; J trimming: 1 base; junction bases outside the gene matches: 6. J is TRBJ2-2 and V is TRBV5-1; the match to TRBD1 covers 8 bases. Sequenced sample: PBMCs or T cells enriched from blood (not recorded which). This TCR came from a woman younger than 45 with acute COVID-19. CDR3 residues: CASSDSGTGNTGELFF. CDR3 DNA: TGCGCCAGCAGCGACTCCGGGACAGGGAACACCGGGGAGCTGTTTTTT.